Listed here are 22 T cell receptor beta chains from one sample, sequenced in a study of blood T cell repertoires in COVID-19. Produced via immunoSEQ multiplex PCR; TCRdb's table is partial and in-frame only. The sample carries about 320,000 clones, around 90% recorded once. Material: peripheral blood. The receptor set was obtained from a man aged 18 to 35 who had recovered from COVID-19.

The chain combines TRBV3-1 (or the pseudogene TRBV3-2) with TRBJ2-2; 15 nucleotides agree with TRBD2. The CDR3 sequence is 18 residues long. Germline V CDR1 and CDR2: LGHDT, YNNKEL (reference sequence). V shed 4 bases, J shed 3 bases, and the junction held 6 bases outside the gene matches. The CDR3 here is CASSRGLAGGRDTGELFF. The CDR3 nucleotides read TGTGCCAGCAGCCGCGGACTAGCGGGGGGGCGCGACACCGGGGAGCTGTTTTTT.

The chain couples TRBV19 to TRBJ2-7, with D unclear. The ends were cut back, 6 bases at V and 1 base at J, with 13 bases in the middle. This CDR3 has 14 residues. The germline gives CDR1 LNHDA, CDR2 SQIVND (reference sequence). CDR3 bases: TGTGCCAGTAGCGTCATCCCAGCGTCCTACGAGCAGTACTTC. Its translation is CASSVIPASYEQYF.

The chain employs TRBV7-8 and TRBJ2-2; D is possibly TRBD1 (6 bases). Between the trimmed V and J ends, which lost 5 bases and 6 bases, there was a span of 7 bases. Germline V CDR1 and CDR2: SGHVS, FQNEAQ. The CDR3 extends over 12 amino acids. The CDR3 nucleotides are TGTGCCAGCAGCGCAGGGGCCGGGGAGCTGTTTTTT. It encodes CASSAGAGELFF.

CDR3 coding DNA: TGTGCCAGCAGCTACACAGGGGGCGTAAGGGAGACCCAGTACTTC. It yields the protein CASSYTGGVRETQYF. The genes are TRBV11-2 and TRBJ2-5, with 9 bases that match TRBD1. The CDR3 runs to 15 residues. The germline V gene encodes CDR1 SGHAT and CDR2 FQNNGV. Germline trimming cut 4 bases from V and 5 bases from J; bases unmatched to any gene: 8. The whole variable domain, remainder taken from reference TRBV11-2 and TRBJ2-5, is EAGVAQSPRYKIIEKRQSVAFWCNPISGHATLYWYQQILGQGPKLLIQFQNNGVVDDSQLPKDRFSAERLKGVDSTLKIQPAKLEDSAVYLCASSYTGGVRETQYFGPGTRLLVL.

The chain uses TRBV7-2 and TRBJ2-2; 9 bases line up with TRBD2. J was trimmed by 1 base and V by 5 bases; bases with no gene match: 11. The length of the CDR3 is 18 residues. From germline, CDR1 is SGHTA and CDR2 FQGNSA. CDR3 sequence (DNA): TGTGCCAGCAGCCCTTGGTCGGCGGGGGGGATGAACACCGGGGAGCTGTTTTTT. Its translation is CASSPWSAGGMNTGELFF.

The chain couples TRBV11-2 to TRBJ2-7, with TRBD1 identical over 9 bases. Germline V gives CDR1 SGHAT, CDR2 FQNNGV. The CDR3 sequence is 15 residues long. V was pared by 5 bases and J by 1 base, with 6 bases of the junction left unmatched. CDR3 residues: CASSQGQGTSYEQYF. The CDR3 DNA is TGTGCCAGCAGCCAAGGACAGGGGACATCCTACGAGCAGTACTTC.

The chain recombines TRBV5-1 with TRBJ2-1, with 7 bases fitting TRBD1. The length of the CDR3 is 16 residues. The J segment lost 2 bases and the V segment lost 3 bases, leaving 8 bases of the junction unmatched. The germline gives CDR1 SGHRS, CDR2 YFSETQ. The CDR3 region has the DNA TGCGCCAGCAGCTGGGGGACAGCCCCTGCCTACAATGAGCAGTTCTTC. This gives the protein CASSWGTAPAYNEQFF.

The rearrangement joins TRBV6-5 to TRBJ1-5; D is perhaps TRBD1 (5 bases). CDR1 and CDR2 from the germline V gene are MNHEY and SVGAGI. The CDR3 loop spans 14 amino acids. Trimming removed 7 bases at V and 2 bases at J, with 12 bases between. The CDR3 spells CASKVGTGNQPQHF. Here the CDR3 DNA reads TGTGCCAGCAAGGTGGGGACTGGCAATCAGCCCCAGCATTTT.

The V gene is TRBV6-2 or TRBV6-3, the J gene TRBJ2-1; no clear D. This CDR3 is 12 amino acids long. Trimming shortened V by 4 bases and J by 6 bases, and 7 bases separated the two germline ends. CDR1 and CDR2 from the germline V gene are MNHEY and SVGEGT. Here the CDR3 reads CASSFGFNEQFF. For the CDR3, the DNA is TGTGCCAGCAGTTTCGGTTTCAATGAGCAGTTCTTC.

The chain uses TRBV12-5 and TRBJ2-3; D unresolved. CDR1 is LGHNT and CDR2 is FRNRAP in the germline V gene. The CDR3 contains 13 residues. V lost 6 bases, J lost 5 bases, and 12 bases lay in between. CDR3 DNA sequence: TGTGCTAGTGGGCGTATACAGAGAGATACGCAGTATTTT. Amino acid sequence: CASGRIQRDTQYF.

The chain uses TRBV7-9 and TRBJ1-3; 8 bases agree with TRBD1. V lost 5 bases, J lost 7 bases, and 19 bases stayed unmatched. The CDR3 is made up of 18 amino acids. From germline, CDR1 is SEHNR and CDR2 FQNEAQ (reference sequence). The CDR3 protein is CASSPRQGSKVEFNTIYF. CDR3 sequence (DNA): TGTGCCAGCAGCCCCCGACAGGGGAGTAAGGTTGAGTTTAACACCATATATTTT.

V gene TRBV30 combines with J gene TRBJ2-7, with 7 bases aligning to TRBD1. Germline trimming cut 5 bases from V and 3 bases from J; bases unmatched to any gene: 10. From germline, CDR1 is GTSNPN and CDR2 SVGIG (reference sequence). The CDR3 is 14 residues long. The CDR3 DNA reads as TGTGCCTGGGAACGACAGGGTTTGGACTACGAGCAGTACTTC. Encoded protein: CAWERQGLDYEQYF.

The sample holds one count of this clone. This chain uses TRBV5-1 with TRBJ2-1, with 9 bases fitting TRBD2. Germline V lookup: CDR1 SGHRS, CDR2 YFSETQ. The CDR3 runs 15 residues. V shed 5 bases, J shed 9 bases, and the junction held 12 bases outside the gene matches. The CDR3 loop is CASSSPGLASREQFF. The CDR3 region has the DNA TGCGCCAGCAGTTCTCCGGGACTAGCATCTCGTGAGCAGTTCTTC.

This clone was picked up one time. The chain employs TRBV7-9 and TRBJ2-3; 12 bases line up with TRBD2. CDR3 size: 16 residues. The ends lost 5 bases at V and 2 bases at J; junction bases unmatched: 5. The germline V gene has CDR1 SEHNR and CDR2 FQNEAQ (reference sequence). The CDR3 region has the DNA TGTGCCAGCAGCCCCGGACTAGCGGGACACACAGATACGCAGTATTTT. This translates into CASSPGLAGHTDTQYF.

The chain couples TRBV5-8 to TRBJ1-5, with D maybe TRBD1 (6 bases). V was trimmed by 5 bases and J by 0 bases, leaving 12 bases between them. Germline loops: CDR1 SGHTS, CDR2 YDEGEE. This CDR3 is built from 15 residues. Here the CDR3 reads CASSWDKFSNQPQHF. The CDR3 bases are TGTGCCAGCAGTTGGGACAAATTTAGCAATCAGCCCCAGCATTTT.

V and J are TRBV19 and TRBJ1-5, with TRBD1 matching 9 bases. V was pared by 3 bases and J by 7 bases, with 7 bases of the junction left unmatched. This CDR3 region has 15 residues. Germline V CDR1 and CDR2: LNHDA, SQIVND (reference sequence). The CDR3 sequence: CASSMGQGDQQPQHF. In DNA form, the CDR3 reads TGTGCCAGTAGTATGGGACAGGGAGACCAACAGCCCCAGCATTTT.

This chain uses TRBV9 with TRBJ2-1; D is perhaps TRBD2 (6 bases). The V end lost 4 bases, the J end lost 0 bases, and 11 bases lay between the germline ends. Germline values: CDR1 SGDLS, CDR2 YYNGEE. The CDR3 spans 15 residues. The CDR3 DNA reads as TGTGCCAGCAGCCTCCGGGGGAGCTCCTACAATGAGCAGTTCTTC. The encoded protein is CASSLRGSSYNEQFF.

The chain couples TRBV18 to TRBJ1-6; 10 nucleotides match TRBD1. This CDR3 is built from 14 residues. The J segment lost 10 bases and the V segment lost 3 bases, leaving 3 bases of the junction unmatched. The germline V gene has CDR1 KGHSH and CDR2 LQKENI. Here the CDR3 reads CASSPGQGDSPLHF. The CDR3 region has the DNA TGTGCCAGCTCACCTGGACAGGGGGACTCACCCCTCCACTTT. Complete variable domain (other parts from reference TRBV18 and TRBJ1-6): NAGVMQNPRHLVRRRGQEARLRCSPMKGHSHVYWYRQLPEEGLKFMVYLQKENIIDESGMPKERFSAEFPKEGPSILRIQQVVRGDSAAYFCASSPGQGDSPLHFGNGTRLTVT.

This chain joins TRBV5-1 and TRBJ1-4; D perhaps matches TRBD1 (5 bases). This CDR3 has 15 amino acids. V was shortened by 4 bases and J by 6 bases, with 16 bases between the two germline ends. From germline, CDR1 is SGHRS and CDR2 YFSETQ. The CDR3, as DNA: TGCGCCAGCAGCCCCTCCTTGGGGCCGGATGAAAAACTGTTTTTT. Its protein is CASSPSLGPDEKLFF. The full variable domain, rest sourced from reference TRBV5-1 and TRBJ1-4, is KAGVTQTPRYLIKTRGQQVTLSCSPISGHRSVSWYQQTPGQGLQFLFEYFSETQRNKGNFPGRFSGRQFSNSRSEMNVSTLELGDSALYLCASSPSLGPDEKLFFGSGTQLSVL.

The chain is built from TRBV10-3 and TRBJ2-5; 7 bases fit TRBD1. CDR1 ENHRY and CDR2 SYGVKD come from the germline V gene. The V and J ends lost 6 bases and 1 base, in that order; junction bases with no gene match: 5. The CDR3 has 14 amino acids. The CDR3 sequence: CAISSGQSQETQYF. Here the CDR3 DNA reads TGTGCCATCAGCTCGGGACAGTCCCAAGAGACCCAGTACTTC.

This clone was seen more than once but under ten times. V usage is TRBV6-2 or TRBV6-3 and J usage is TRBJ1-1; a weak D match, TRBD1 (6 bases). The germline V gene encodes CDR1 MNHEY and CDR2 SVGEGT. V was shortened by 5 bases and J by 4 bases, with 20 bases between the two germline ends. This CDR3 has 16 residues. This CDR3 reads CASSATLQGLSTEAFF. The CDR3 region has the DNA TGTGCCAGCAGTGCTACGTTACAGGGTTTAAGCACTGAAGCTTTCTTT.

This clone has more than one count but fewer than ten. The rearrangement joins TRBV12-5 to TRBJ2-2; D is perhaps TRBD2 (5 bases). The CDR3 spans 15 residues. Germline CDR1 is LGHNT and CDR2 is FRNRAP. With 1 base removed from V and 6 bases from J, the gap between germline ends came to 12 bases. The CDR3 sequence is CASGLGLGGPGELFF. The DNA for the CDR3 is TGTGCTAGTGGTTTGGGGCTTGGAGGTCCCGGGGAGCTGTTTTTT.